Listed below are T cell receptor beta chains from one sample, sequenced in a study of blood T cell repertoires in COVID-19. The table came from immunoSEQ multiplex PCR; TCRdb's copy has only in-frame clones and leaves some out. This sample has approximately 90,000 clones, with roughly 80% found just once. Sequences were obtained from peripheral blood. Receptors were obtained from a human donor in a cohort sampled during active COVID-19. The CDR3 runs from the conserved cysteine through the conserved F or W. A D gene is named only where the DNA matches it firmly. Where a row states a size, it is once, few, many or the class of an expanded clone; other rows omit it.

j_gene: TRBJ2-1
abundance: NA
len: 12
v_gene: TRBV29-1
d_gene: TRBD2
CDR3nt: TGCACCTATGGGGGAGGGTACAATGAGCAGTTCTTC
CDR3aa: CTYGGGYNEQFF

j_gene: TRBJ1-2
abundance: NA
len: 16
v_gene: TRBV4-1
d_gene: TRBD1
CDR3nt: TGCGCCAGCACCGTAAACCCACAGGGGAGCCCAGAAGGCTACACCTTC
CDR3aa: CASTVNPQGSPEGYTF

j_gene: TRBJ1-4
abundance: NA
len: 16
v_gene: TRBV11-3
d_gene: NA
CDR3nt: TGTGCCAGCGAATTAGGGACACCAACTCTTAATGAAAAACTGTTTTTT
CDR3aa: CASELGTPTLNEKLFF

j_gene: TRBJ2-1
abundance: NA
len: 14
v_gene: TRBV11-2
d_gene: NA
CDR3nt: TGTGCCAGCAGCTTAGATGTAAGACACTCGGAGCAGTTCTTC
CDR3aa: CASSLDVRHSEQFF

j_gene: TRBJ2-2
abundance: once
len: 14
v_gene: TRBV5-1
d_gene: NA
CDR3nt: TGCGCCAGCAGCTTAGGAGGGCTCAACGGGGAGCTGTTTTTT
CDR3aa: CASSLGGLNGELFF

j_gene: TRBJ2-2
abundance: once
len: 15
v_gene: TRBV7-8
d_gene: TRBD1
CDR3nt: TGTGCCAGCAGCAAGGGACAGGGGGCTTCCGGGGAGCTGTTTTTT
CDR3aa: CASSKGQGASGELFF

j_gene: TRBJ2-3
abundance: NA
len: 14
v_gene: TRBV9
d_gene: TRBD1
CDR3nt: TGTGCCAGCAGCCCACAGGGGGCTCCAGATACGCAGTATTTT
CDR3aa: CASSPQGAPDTQYF

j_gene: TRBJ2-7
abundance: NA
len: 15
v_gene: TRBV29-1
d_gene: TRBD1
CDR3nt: TGCAGCGTTGAAGATCGACAGGGTACCGGGTACGAGCAGTACTTC
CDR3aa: CSVEDRQGTGYEQYF

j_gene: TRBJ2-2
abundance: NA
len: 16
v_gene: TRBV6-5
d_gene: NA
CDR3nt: TGTGCCAGCAGTTACTCCAGGACATTGAACACCGGGGAGCTGTTTTTT
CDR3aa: CASSYSRTLNTGELFF

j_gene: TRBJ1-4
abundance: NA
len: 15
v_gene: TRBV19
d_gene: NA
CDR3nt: TGTGCCAGTAGATACCTGGGCAGAAAGAATGAAAAACTGTTTTTT
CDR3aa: CASRYLGRKNEKLFF

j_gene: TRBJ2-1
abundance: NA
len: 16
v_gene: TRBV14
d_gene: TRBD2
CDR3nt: TGTGCCAGCAGCCAAGAGGTGTTAGCGGGATACAATGAGCAGTTCTTC
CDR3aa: CASSQEVLAGYNEQFF

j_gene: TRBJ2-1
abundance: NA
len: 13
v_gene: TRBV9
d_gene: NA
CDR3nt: TGTGCCAGCAGCGCCACCCGCCGGGGTGAGCAGTTCTTC
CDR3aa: CASSATRRGEQFF

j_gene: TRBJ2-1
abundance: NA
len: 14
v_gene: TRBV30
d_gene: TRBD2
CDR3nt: TGTGCCTGGAGTGAGCTAGCGGGAGGCAATGAGCAGTTCTTC
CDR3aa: CAWSELAGGNEQFF

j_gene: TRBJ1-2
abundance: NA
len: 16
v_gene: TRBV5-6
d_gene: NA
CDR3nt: TGTGCCAGCAGCTTGGGCTCGGGGTCCTCTGGCTATGGCTACACCTTC
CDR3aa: CASSLGSGSSGYGYTF

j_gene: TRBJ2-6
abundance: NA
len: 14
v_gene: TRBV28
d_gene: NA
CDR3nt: TGTGCCAGCAAAAACAGGGCTGGGGCCAACGTCCTGACTTTC
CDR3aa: CASKNRAGANVLTF

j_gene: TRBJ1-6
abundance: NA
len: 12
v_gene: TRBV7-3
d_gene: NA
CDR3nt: TGTGCCAGCAGCTCGGGAAATTCACCCCTCCACTTT
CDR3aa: CASSSGNSPLHF

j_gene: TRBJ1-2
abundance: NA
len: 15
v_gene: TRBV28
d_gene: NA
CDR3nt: TGTGCCAGCAGTCTTGCACCCAGACAGGCAACTGGCTACACCTTC
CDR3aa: CASSLAPRQATGYTF

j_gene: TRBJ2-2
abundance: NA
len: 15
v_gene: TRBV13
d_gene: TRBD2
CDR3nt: TGTGCCAGCAAAACAGCGGGAGAGCTTGGCGGGGAGCTGTTTTTT
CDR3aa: CASKTAGELGGELFF

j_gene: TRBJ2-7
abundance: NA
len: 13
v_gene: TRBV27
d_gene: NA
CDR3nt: TGTGCCAGCAGTTTGGGCAGGGCCTACGAGCAGTACTTC
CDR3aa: CASSLGRAYEQYF

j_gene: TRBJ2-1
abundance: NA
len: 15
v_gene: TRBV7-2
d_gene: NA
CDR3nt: TGTGCCAGCAGGCGGGACCTTGGGAGATACAATGAGCAGTTCTTC
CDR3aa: CASRRDLGRYNEQFF

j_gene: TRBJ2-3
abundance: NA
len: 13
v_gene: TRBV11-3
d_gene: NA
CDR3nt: TGTGCCAGCAGTCCCTCCTCCGGGGATACGCAGTATTTT
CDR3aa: CASSPSSGDTQYF

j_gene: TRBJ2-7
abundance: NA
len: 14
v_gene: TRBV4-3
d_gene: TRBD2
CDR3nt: TGCGCCAGCAGCCAGAGGCCGGGGGGGGGCGAGCAGTACTTC
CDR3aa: CASSQRPGGGEQYF